Reported below is one T cell receptor (beta chain). The target antigen is unknown. The PCR made use of 60 Vbeta and 13 Jbeta primers. TCRdb keeps only in-frame clones here, not all; method: immunoSEQ multiplex PCR. Of 130,000 or so clones detected, about 8.5% appear once; the ten largest clones hold 5.5%. This entry is derived from a study of cytomegalovirus exposure and HLA in healthy donors. Study at large: Early release data held approximately 81 million unique TCRs from HLA-typed donors. The study, taken as a whole, reports: In a later analysis, compared with equally common non-associated chains, HLA-associated beta chains were more expanded. Among TCR sequences, most were rare, though some public TCRs appeared in many donors.

The CDR3 length is 15 residues. Trimming stripped 3 bases from V and 5 bases from J, with 16 bases between. Germline V gives CDR1 SEHNR, CDR2 FQNEAQ (reference sequence). The chain recombines TRBV7-9 with TRBJ2-5, with D possibly matching TRBD1 (6 bases). The TCR was taken from a middle-aged man in good health and CMV-seronegative. Material for sequencing was PBMCs. The CDR3 sequence is CASSFVGAGVETQYF. In nucleotides, the CDR3 is TGTGCCAGCAGCTTCGTGGGGGCAGGGGTGGAGACCCAGTACTTC. Together with reference TRBV7-9 and TRBJ2-5, the CDR3 gives the full variable domain: DTGVSQNPRHKITKRGQNVTFRCDPISEHNRLYWYRQTLGQGPEFLTYFQNEAQLEKSRLLSDRFSAERPKGSFSTLEIQRTEQGDSAMYLCASSFVGAGVETQYFGPGTRLLVL.